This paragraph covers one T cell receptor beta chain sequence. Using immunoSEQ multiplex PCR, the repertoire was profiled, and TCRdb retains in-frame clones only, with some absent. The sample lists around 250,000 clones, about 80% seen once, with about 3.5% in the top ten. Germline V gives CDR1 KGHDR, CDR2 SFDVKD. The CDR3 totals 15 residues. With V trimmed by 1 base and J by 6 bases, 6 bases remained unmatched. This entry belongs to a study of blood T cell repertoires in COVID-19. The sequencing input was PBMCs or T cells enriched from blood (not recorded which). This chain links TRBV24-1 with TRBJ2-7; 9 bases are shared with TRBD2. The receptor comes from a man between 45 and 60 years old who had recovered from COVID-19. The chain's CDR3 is CATSDFAAGGFEQYF. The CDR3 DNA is TGTGCCACCAGTGATTTCGCAGCGGGGGGATTCGAGCAGTACTTC.